This TCR beta chain was found in a study of blood T cell repertoires in COVID-19. Trimming removed 1 base at V and 0 bases at J, with 10 bases between. The CDR3 is 16 residues long. Germline assignment: CDR1 SNHLY and CDR2 FYNNEI. Some clones are missing from TCRdb's copy, which holds only in-frame ones; the method was immunoSEQ multiplex PCR. The data contain 84,000 or so clones, roughly 88% of them singletons. The clonotype originates from a man aged 70 or older with acute or convalescent COVID-19. Sequencing was done on a sample of peripheral blood. The rearrangement uses TRBV2 and TRBJ1-3, with D hard to call. The CDR3 coding sequence is TGTGCCAGCAGTGAAGATTCAGGAATCTCTGGAAACACCATATATTTT. Translated, it gives CASSEDSGISGNTIYF.